The next 18 T cell receptor beta chains were all read from a single sample in a study of T cell repertoires in cytomegalovirus infection (dated by TCRdb to between 2018 and 2020). Their antigen targets remain unknown. The treatment or condition label on this specimen signifies: in vitro stimulation with specific CMV peptide epitopes to enrich CMV-specific T cells. The sequencing machine was an Illumina HiSeq 1500. In TCRdb, the public reads were trimmed at Q25 with fastp and aligned with MiXCR, with productive beta chains retained. Each CDR3 protein gets just one entry, which takes the most common genes and DNA from the rows behind it. Recorded for this sample are roughly 990,000 distinct CDR3 sequences; 31% of them occurred a single time. Under 15% of the sample is in the top ten clones. The sample in question was cultured CD8+ T cells from PBMCs, obtained from culture after CMV antigen stimulation. These receptors originate from a human donor in good health (CMV status not recorded). Some clones in this sample may be carry-over from other donors' samples.

This clonotype has a single count. The chain carries TRBV25-1 and TRBJ1-4, with D possibly being TRBD1 (6 bases). This CDR3 spans 16 amino acids. Between the trimmed V and J ends, which lost 5 bases and 4 bases, there was a span of 17 bases. Germline V lookup: CDR1 MGHDK, CDR2 SYGVNS. The CDR3 DNA is TGTGCCAGCAGTACGGCGTGGGGGGGGCTTAATGAAAAACTGTTTTTT. Translation: CASSTAWGGLNEKLFF.

The chain links TRBV5-5 to TRBJ1-1; 9 nucleotides agree with TRBD1. Germline CDR1 SGHKS, CDR2 YYEKEE (reference sequence). The J segment lost 4 bases and the V segment lost 2 bases, leaving 3 bases of the junction unmatched. CDR3 length equals 14 residues. The DNA of the CDR3 is TGTGCCAGCAGCTTTGGGGACAGGGCCACTGAAGCTTTCTTT. Translation: CASSFGDRATEAFF. The variable domain in full, with the rest retrieved from reference TRBV5-5 and TRBJ1-1, is DAGVTQSPTHLIKTRGQQVTLRCSPISGHKSVSWYQQVLGQGPQFIFQYYEKEERGRGNFPDRFSARQFPNYSSELNVNALLLGDSALYLCASSFGDRATEAFFGQGTRLTVV.

This clonotype came up a few times. The CDR3 loop reads CASSETGATGELFF. In DNA form, the CDR3 reads TGTGCCAGTAGCGAGACAGGGGCCACCGGGGAGCTGTTTTTT. The rearrangement links TRBV19 to TRBJ2-2; the match to TRBD1 covers 8 bases. Germline V gene data show CDR1 as LNHDA and CDR2 as SQIVND (reference sequence). This CDR3 spans 14 amino acids. Germline trimming cut 6 bases from V and 4 bases from J; bases unmatched to any gene: 4.

This clonotype was seen a handful of times. CDR3 sequence: CASSLALGGGAYNEQFF. As DNA, the CDR3 is TGTGCCAGCAGCTTAGCACTGGGCGGGGGGGCCTACAATGAGCAGTTCTTC. The chain combines TRBV7-2 with TRBJ2-1; TRBD2 matches 9 bases. Germline V gene sequence: CDR1 SGHTA, CDR2 FQGNSA. There are 17 residues in the CDR3. V dropped 0 bases and J dropped 2; count of bases not matched to a gene: 5.

This clonotype has more than one count but fewer than ten. The chain couples TRBV27 to TRBJ1-4, with 7 bases that match TRBD1. With 4 bases clipped from V and 8 bases from J, the junction kept 10 bases outside the gene matches. Germline V gives CDR1 MNHEY, CDR2 SMNVEV (reference sequence). The CDR3 totals 15 residues. In DNA, the CDR3 is TGTGCCAGCAGTTCGACAGGGAGTCGGGGCGAAAAACTGTTTTTT. The encoded protein is CASSSTGSRGEKLFF.

V is TRBV7-9 and J is TRBJ1-2; the D gene is possibly TRBD1 (6 bases). The CDR3 extends over 13 amino acids. The V and J ends lost 2 bases and 4 bases respectively, with 8 bases between them. The germline gives CDR1 SEHNR, CDR2 FQNEAQ (reference sequence). The CDR3, as DNA: TGTGCCAGCAGCTTACCCAGGGGCTATGGCTACACCTTC. Its translation: CASSLPRGYGYTF.

The gene calls are TRBV29-1 and TRBJ2-2; D remains unclear. Germline V gene lookup returns CDR1 SQVTM and CDR2 ANQGSEA. V gave up 5 bases and J gave up 8 bases, with 12 bases separating them. CDR3 length: 12 residues. CDR3 nucleotide sequence: TGCAGCGTTCTGGAGCCAGGAGGGGAGCTGTTTTTT. This gives the protein CSVLEPGGELFF.

The V call is TRBV7-8, the J call TRBJ1-5, with TRBD1 identical over 7 bases. V dropped 6 bases and J dropped 6; count of bases not matched to a gene: 8. Germline V CDR1 and CDR2: SGHVS, FQNEAQ. The CDR3 is 14 residues long. CDR3 nucleotides: TGTGCCAGCAGTTTACAGACAGGGACTCAGCCCCAGCATTTT. Protein product: CASSLQTGTQPQHF.

This clonotype has a handful of counts. This chain joins TRBV6-1 and TRBJ2-1; 10 bases fit TRBD1. Germline V lookup: CDR1 MNHNS, CDR2 SASEGT. J gave up 4 bases and V 0 bases, and 6 bases lay outside the gene matches. The CDR3 extends over 17 amino acids. The CDR3 loop reads CASSEAIDRGPYNEQFF. The CDR3 DNA follows: TGTGCCAGCAGTGAAGCTATAGACAGGGGGCCTTACAATGAGCAGTTCTTC.

This clonotype was recorded many times. The chain uses TRBV10-3 and TRBJ2-1, with TRBD1 matching 7 bases. This CDR3 comprises 12 residues. V lost 7 bases and J lost 9; bases outside the gene matches: 6. Germline CDR1 ENHRY, CDR2 SYGVKD. Here the CDR3 reads CAITTTGTEQFF. The CDR3 DNA reads as TGTGCCATCACTACGACAGGGACTGAGCAGTTCTTC.

The sample holds a few counts of this clonotype. The rearrangement links TRBV6-5 to TRBJ1-2, with unresolved D. There are 14 residues in the CDR3. Germline CDR1 MNHEY, CDR2 SVGAGI. The V gene lost 3 bases and the J gene lost 2 bases, with 10 bases spanning the gap. The CDR3 region is CASSYPGKNYGYTF. CDR3 DNA: TGTGCCAGCAGTTATCCCGGGAAGAACTATGGCTACACCTTC.

The chain carries TRBV7-2 and TRBJ2-5, with 9 positions matching TRBD1. J gave up 4 bases and V 4 bases, and 7 bases lay outside the gene matches. CDR1 and CDR2 from the germline V gene are SGHTA and FQGNSA. The CDR3 sequence is 15 residues long. The CDR3 loop is CASSSRQGDRETQYF. Here the CDR3 DNA reads TGTGCCAGCAGCTCAAGACAGGGGGATCGAGAGACCCAGTACTTC.

This chain links TRBV7-4 with TRBJ2-3; D might be TRBD1 (6 bases). The germline CDR1 and CDR2 sequences are SGHVT and SQSDAQ. The CDR3 has 16 residues. Trimming took off 2 bases at V and 6 bases at J, with 18 bases between the two ends. The CDR3 loop is CASSLKDRPLFDTQYF. The DNA for the CDR3 is TGTGCCAGCAGCTTAAAGGACAGACCCCTCTTTGATACGCAGTATTTT.

As DNA, the CDR3 is TGTGCCAGCAGCCATTCCGTTGGCTACACCTTC. Translating gives CASSHSVGYTF. The chain carries TRBV7-4 and TRBJ1-2, with D unclear. Trimming pared 5 bases from V and 7 bases from J, leaving 8 bases between. CDR3 length equals 11 residues. The germline V gene has CDR1 SGHVT and CDR2 SQSDAQ.

This clonotype was recorded a few times. This sequence joins TRBV6-5 and TRBJ2-7; D may be TRBD1 (6 bases). V was cut by 2 bases and J by 2 bases, with 10 bases left in between. The CDR3 contains 14 residues. Per germline, CDR1 MNHEY and CDR2 SVGAGI. CDR3 DNA sequence: TGTGCCAGCAGTTACGAACAGGGTCCCTACGAGCAGTACTTC. As protein: CASSYEQGPYEQYF.

This clonotype was picked up a small number of times. The chain combines TRBV2 with TRBJ1-5; D might be TRBD1 (6 bases). CDR1 and CDR2 from the germline V gene are SNHLY and FYNNEI. This CDR3 region has 16 residues. Deletions cut 1 base from V and 1 base from J, with 11 bases between. The CDR3 region is CASSEGRTGSNQPQHF. CDR3 DNA sequence: TGTGCCAGCAGTGAAGGGAGAACAGGGAGCAATCAGCCCCAGCATTTT.

This clonotype came up once. The chain has TRBV7-9 and TRBJ2-7; TRBD2 matches at 7 bases. The CDR3 length is 15 residues. Looked up from germline, CDR1 is SEHNR and CDR2 is FQNEAQ (reference sequence). Trimming removed 5 bases from V and 2 bases from J; junction bases left unmatched: 9. CDR3 in DNA: TGTGCCAGCAGCAGCAGGACGGGGGGTACCTACGAGCAGTACTTC. Amino acid sequence: CASSSRTGGTYEQYF.

With respect to this clonotype: Germline is not matched at one junction end, which may reflect a read error. This sequence joins TRBV19 and TRBJ1-2, with 8 bases matching TRBD1. The CDR3 covers 15 residues. Germline lookup yields CDR1 LNHDA and CDR2 SQIVND (reference sequence). CDR3 protein: CVSSIWAGGTYGYTF. The CDR3, as DNA: TGTGTCAGTAGTATATGGGCAGGGGGCACCTATGGCTACACCTTC.